This T cell receptor (beta chain) is from a study of shared clonotypes between healthy human individuals. Profiling relied on immunoSEQ multiplex PCR, and the TCRdb table lists in-frame clones only, not all of them. Of about half a million clones listed, 75% to 85% are singletons. V lost 2 bases and J lost 4, with 8 bases in between. Looked up from germline, CDR1 is SGHVS and CDR2 is FQNEAQ. The CDR3 contains 13 residues. This chain uses TRBV7-8 with TRBJ1-2, with D perhaps TRBD1 (5 bases). The sequence was obtained from a woman in her 40s in good health. Some clones in this sample may be carry-over from other donors' samples. Specimen: PBMCs. CDR3 in amino acids: CASSLTDTYGYTF. In DNA form, the CDR3 reads TGTGCCAGCAGCTTAACGGACACCTATGGCTACACCTTC. Looking up the rest from reference TRBV7-8 and TRBJ1-2 gives the full variable domain: GAGVSQSPRYKVAKRGQDVALRCDPISGHVSLFWYQQALGQGPEFLTYFQNEAQLDKSGLPSDRFFAERPEGSVSTLKIQRTQQEDSAVYLCASSLTDTYGYTFGSGTRLTVV.